The text below deals with one T cell receptor beta chain. This clone's antigen is unknown. No much larger clone exists at a distance of one base, and base qualities are not known. This record comes from a study of cytomegalovirus exposure and HLA in healthy donors (dated by TCRdb to the late 2010s). The study in broad terms: In an earlier analysis of approximately 640 of the donors, 276 Gb of sequence data and 90 million to 130 million unique TCR beta sequences from 180 million or so T cells were reported. An early release covering over 500 HLA-typed donors comprised 250 to 350 gigabases of sequencing data and around 85 million unique TCR sequences. Among the 398 genotyped donors, around 79% belonged to the genetic ancestry cluster associated with self-reported Caucasian donors. The aim of the study was to test whether cataloging public T cell receptors could identify signatures of past pathogen exposure. Using immunosequencing, the study profiled T cell repertoires from some 670 subjects and related those repertoires to cytomegalovirus serostatus. Along with the approximately 670-subject first cohort, a separate validation cohort of approximately 110 different subjects was used. To predict cytomegalovirus infection status, the study combined high-throughput TCR immunosequencing, statistical association of individual TCRs with disease status, and machine learning. A later analysis re-examined previously published TCR beta repertoires from around 670 donors and added high-resolution HLA genotyping to investigate patterns of TCR occurrence. Rather than using new phenotypic data, the later analysis identified candidate immune exposures from TCR beta sequences and from how often those sequences occurred across donors. In an earlier analysis of over 550 of the donors, high-throughput TCR beta sequencing was used to judge whether each TCR beta V gene segment behaved as functional or pseudogenic. Donor age, sex, ethnicity and CMV serostatus were compiled together with the repertoire data. Genome-wide SNP genotypes for about 65% of the 666 donors were used in a later genetic analysis, which treated that subset as a discovery cohort. All discovery cohort repertoires had been generated using a single sequencing platform. Class I and class II HLA loci were covered by the typing at four-digit resolution. The number of donors typed differed by locus, with roughly 620-640 for A, B, C, DRB1 and DQB1, roughly 520 for DQA1, 600 to 610 for DPA1, and 450 to 480 for DPB1. Because of strong linkage in the cohort, a few DR-DQ haplotypes were treated as single units for association and clustering. Among approximately 370 genotyped donors of the cohort, an average of around 250,000 unique TCR beta nucleotide sequences was sequenced per donor, of which about 19% were non-productive. Overall study results and their limits: The earlier analysis of 587 of the donors excluded some 16 rarely observed V segments, including chromosome 9 orphons, because counts were too low. Some IMGT-functional V segments, including TRBV6-2 and TRBV6-3, could not be told apart with the 87-base-pair reads, so those segments were excluded. This cohort had only TCR beta chains sequenced, and the lack of alpha or paired-chain data limited which features could be detected. A few of the identified cytomegalovirus-associated TCR beta chains were confirmed in vitro to be specific for cytomegalovirus antigens. A total of 164 TCR beta chains were listed by the study as associated with cytomegalovirus. A group of highly shared sequence variants was considered likely to be a technical artifact of the sequencing pipeline. The only immune exposure information available for the cohort was CMV serostatus. A later analysis associated about 18,000 TCR beta sequences with specific HLA alleles at a false discovery rate of 0.05. A later analysis found that HLA-associated TCR beta chains were more clonally expanded and had lower generation probabilities than equally common non-associated chains. A later genetic analysis reported fewer N-insertions in productive TCRs among donors in an Asian-associated ancestry cluster than the roughly 620-donor mean. A further reported finding was that TCR beta sequences accurately predicted the HLA-A and HLA-B alleles for most subjects in the first cohort. In a later analysis, several top co-occurrence clusters were reported to appear linked to parvovirus B19, influenza, CMV and Epstein-Barr virus. Broadly in line with IMGT annotations, most TCR beta V segments showed up in productive rearrangements about 87% or about 30% of the time in an earlier analysis of approximately 600 of the donors. In a later analysis, TCR association rates were found to vary across HLA loci, with the most associated TCRs seen for DRB1 alleles and the fewest for HLA-C alleles. Correlated functional status among segregating V segments might reflect linkage disequilibrium, but an unknown experimental factor could not be ruled out. According to the authors, the approach could potentially be generalized to other disease states and immunological phenotypes. According to a later analysis, most CMV-associated TCR beta chains appeared to be HLA-restricted, and the HLA associations seemed to be driven largely by CMV exposure. V-gene and J-gene trimming of TCR beta chains was associated with a missense DCLRE1C variant in a later genetic analysis, and the association was replicated in an independent cohort. HLA typing was unavailable for some donors at each locus, so association tests used only the typed subset. Most TCR sequences were seen in very few donors, while some public TCRs were found in many individuals. In both the original and validation cohorts, the classifier was reported to diagnose cytomegalovirus status with high specificity and sensitivity. Sequencing depth was assumed to be roughly uniform across donors in the presence/absence analyses, though that assumption may not hold. Assigning TCR associations to individual alleles was difficult when HLA alleles, especially DR and DQ, strongly co-occurred.

The cohort comprised fewer than 700 healthy bone marrow donors. Cohort members were all nominally healthy when sampled, although unrecorded immune exposures were likely present. The donor was CMV seropositive and belonged to the group of 250 to 300 seropositive cohort members. A peripheral blood sample was collected from each donor, and TCR beta sequencing was performed on peripheral blood mononuclear cells. The Qiagen DNeasy Blood Extraction Kit was used to extract genomic DNA from the blood cell samples. The library was made by the immunoSEQ multiplex PCR assay. For the multiplex PCR, a mixture combining 60 forward primers for TCR Vbeta segments and 13 reverse primers for TCR Jbeta segments was used. Amplification of the CDR3 region of rearranged TCR beta genes was performed with a multiplex PCR assay on genomic DNA. Amplified TCR beta libraries were sequenced as 87-base-pair reads on the Illumina HiSeq System. For the original study's pipeline: A later analysis counted about 80 million unique TCR beta chains across the 666 repertoires, and some 11 million of these chains were shared by at least two donors. Raw reads were error-corrected and collapsed into unique sequences by a nearest-neighbor algorithm in which closely related sequences were merged to remove PCR and sequencing errors. CDR3 sequences were aligned to IMGT reference sequences to assign V, D and J gene segments. Each retained sequence needed at least a six-nucleotide match to both a V gene segment and a J gene segment. Rearrangements were called productive when the CDR3 lacked stop codons and stayed in frame with V and J; all others were non-productive. Following IMGT convention, CDR3 was defined as the stretch from the second conserved V-encoded cysteine to the conserved J-encoded phenylalanine. In an earlier analysis of around 540 of the donors, sequences lacking an unambiguous match to a single V gene segment were excluded. In an earlier analysis of a few hundred of the donors, V segments were called functional above 56.7% productive rearrangements and were called segregating when the between-donor standard deviation exceeded 5%. A statistical classification framework was built to diagnose cytomegalovirus status from the catalog of TCR beta chain sequences. A later analysis assigned V and J genes by comparing TCR nucleotide sequences with IMGT/GENE-DB human TR gene sequences. A later analysis assigned CDR3 sequences and most-parsimonious VDJ recombination scenarios with the TCRdist pipeline. In a later analysis, each TCR beta chain was defined by its CDR3 amino acid sequence together with its V-gene family, and reads without a unique V-gene family were excluded. A later analysis removed several hundred highly shared, low-generation-probability nucleotide sequences to deal with suspected cross-contamination and a sequencing artifact. In a later analysis, a clonal expansion index was calculated for each public chain from normalized within-repertoire ranks of inferred template counts. In a later analysis, generation probabilities were computed using a VDJ recombination model fitted to out-of-frame rearrangements, and the results were checked against IGoR. A later analysis scored TCR-TCR, TCR-HLA and TCR-CMV co-occurrence with hypergeometric tests, applying a repertoire-size bias correction to TCR pairs. To estimate false discovery rates, a later analysis permuted the HLA or CMV assignments 20 times. In a later analysis, co-occurring TCRs were grouped using DBSCAN, and TCRdist sequence similarity was added for clustering within HLA-allele-positive subsets. Co-occurrence clustering excluded repertoires with fewer than 30,000 or more than 120,000 public chains, plus five with anomalous nucleotide sharing. The table was pulled from immuneACCESS by TCRdb, which kept in-frame rearrangements only. Such tables lose some clones; where checked, under half of the loss comes from unresolved V genes, and the rest has no known cause. The V and J calls and clone size are taken from that table; D and trimming were inferred from the DNA. The sample table records more than 85,000 clones; about 74% of these occur just once. Of the sample, approximately 4.3% falls within the top ten clones.

The CDR3 spans 16 residues, from the cysteine through the phenylalanine. Just CDR3 DNA is preserved here, 48 bases in frame from base 1. Looking up the germline V gene yields CDR1 LGHNA and CDR2 YSLEER. V is trimmed back by 0 bases and J by 4 bases, and the junction contains 6 bases that no gene match accounts for. The rearranged segments are TRBV4-3 and TRBJ2-1; 7 junctional bases match TRBD2. The clonotype originates from a woman under 30 in good health and CMV-seropositive. The sequenced sample consisted of PBMCs. The CDR3 region: CASSQDEAGFYNEQFF. The DNA sequence is given as TGCGCCAGCAGCCAAGATGAAGCGGGGTTTTACAATGAGCAGTTCTTC.